The clone carrying this T cell receptor (beta chain) was counted many times. This record belongs to a study of prognosis after radiotherapy for stage I lung cancer. Per germline, CDR1 KGHSH and CDR2 LQKENI. This CDR3 comprises 16 residues. Trimming left V 2 bases short and J 10 bases short, with 18 bases between. Genomic DNA was the source, and TCR beta CDR3 was amplified from it by two-round multiplex PCR. First-round PCR, the initial amplification, used primers specific to each TRBV and TRBJ gene. One entry per CDR3 protein results from TCRdb running MiXCR on the multiplex PCR reads. The data hold around 59,000 distinct CDR3 sequences, with about 26% observed a single time.

Sequences were derived from PBMCs, sampled before or after stereotactic body radiation therapy (not recorded which). The sequence was collected from a donor aged 50 or older with non-small cell lung cancer. The chain joins TRBV18 to TRBJ1-6; tentative D call: TRBD1 (5 bases). The CDR3 spells CASSPGSVTVGSPLHF. The CDR3, as DNA: TGTGCCAGCTCACCAGGTTCCGTGACAGTGGGCTCACCCCTCCACTTT.